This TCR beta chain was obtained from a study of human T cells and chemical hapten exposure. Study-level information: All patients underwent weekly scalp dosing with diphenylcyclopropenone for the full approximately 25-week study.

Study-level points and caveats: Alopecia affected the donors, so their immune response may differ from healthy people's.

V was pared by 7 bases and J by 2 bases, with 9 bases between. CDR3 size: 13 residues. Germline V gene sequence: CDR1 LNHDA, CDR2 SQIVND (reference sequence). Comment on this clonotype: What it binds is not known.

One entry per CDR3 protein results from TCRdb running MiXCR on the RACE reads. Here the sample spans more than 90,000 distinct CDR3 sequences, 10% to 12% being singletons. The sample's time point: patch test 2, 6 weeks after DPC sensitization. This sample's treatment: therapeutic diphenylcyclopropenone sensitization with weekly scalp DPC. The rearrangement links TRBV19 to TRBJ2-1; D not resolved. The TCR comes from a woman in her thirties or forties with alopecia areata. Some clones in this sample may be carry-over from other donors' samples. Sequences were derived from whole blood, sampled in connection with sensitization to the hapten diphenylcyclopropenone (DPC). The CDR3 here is CASTRSPYNEQFF. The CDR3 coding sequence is TGTGCCAGTACCCGAAGTCCCTACAATGAGCAGTTCTTC.